Listed below are T cell receptor beta chains from one sample, sequenced in a study of T cell repertoires in cytomegalovirus infection. A single record per CDR3 protein comes from TCRdb applying MiXCR to the reads. The table has around 260,000 distinct CDR3 sequences, roughly 9% seen once. Sequenced: PBMCs. The receptors shown here come from a human donor in good health (CMV status not recorded). Some clones in this sample may be carry-over from other donors' samples. The CDR3 runs from the conserved cysteine through the conserved F or W. D genes are given only for firm matches. Some rows mark clone size as missing; the rest say once, few, many or name a class of expanded clone.

TRBV7-8	many	TRBD1	TRBJ1-6	CASSLKWDSRNSPLHF	TGTGCCAGCAGCTTAAAATGGGACAGCCGGAATTCACCCCTCCACTTT
TRBV7-8	many	TRBD1	TRBJ1-2	CASSLAGTGGILYGYTF	TGTGCCAGCAGCTTAGCCGGGACAGGGGGCATCCTTTATGGCTACACCTTC
TRBV2	-	-	TRBJ2-2	CASSESGGQTGELFF	TGTGCCAGCAGTGAATCCGGGGGCCAGACCGGGGAGCTGTTTTTT
TRBV24-1	few	-	TRBJ1-1	CATSETGTGEKAFF	TGTGCCACCAGTGAAACCGGGACGGGGGAAAAAGCTTTCTTT
TRBV7-4	-	-	TRBJ1-5	CASSSVDQPQHF	TGTGCCAGCAGCTCCGTCGATCAGCCCCAGCATTTT
TRBV30	-	TRBD2	TRBJ2-1	CAWSLAGRSFF	TGTGCCTGGAGTTTAGCGGGAAGGTCGTTCTTC
TRBV14	few	-	TRBJ2-6	CASSQEGPGANVLTF	TGTGCCAGCAGCCAAGAAGGACCTGGGGCCAACGTCCTGACTTTC
TRBV19	-	TRBD1	TRBJ1-5	CASPPGDRGGNQPRHF	TGTGCCAGTCCCCCAGGGGACAGGGGTGGCAATCAGCCCCGGCATTTT
TRBV12-3/TRBV12-4	many	-	TRBJ1-5	CASSLGTNQPQHF	TGTGCCAGCAGTTTGGGGACTAATCAGCCCCAGCATTTT
TRBV12-3/TRBV12-4	many	-	TRBJ2-1	CASSPDYEQFF	TGTGCCAGCAGTCCTGACTATGAGCAGTTCTTC
TRBV6-2/TRBV6-3	-	-	TRBJ1-1	CASSWAGTANTEAFF	TGTGCCAGCAGTTGGGCCGGGACCGCAAACACTGAAGCTTTCTTT
TRBV20-1	-	TRBD2	TRBJ2-7	CSASTGTSGTYEQYF	TGCAGTGCTAGTACTGGGACTAGCGGGACCTACGAGCAGTACTTC
TRBV7-2	many	-	TRBJ1-5	CASSRTVSYQPQHF	TGTGCCAGCAGCCGGACAGTCTCATATCAGCCCCAGCATTTT
TRBV20-1	many	-	TRBJ1-2	CSARDSDKENYGYTF	TGCAGTGCTAGAGACTCGGACAAGGAGAACTATGGCTACACCTTC
TRBV7-2	many	TRBD1	TRBJ1-1	CASSQNRGPNLNTEAFF	TGTGCCAGCAGCCAGAACAGGGGGCCCAACTTAAACACTGAAGCTTTCTTT
TRBV19	-	TRBD2	TRBJ2-1	CASSLRGSGTYNEQFF	TGTGCCAGTAGTCTCCGGGGTAGCGGGACATACAATGAGCAGTTCTTC